This T cell receptor beta chain originates from a study of T cell responses to AZD1222 COVID-19 vaccine. The study's findings and limits: CD4 TCRs covered the whole spike, strongest at regions 160-218 and 743-854. A mostly white British donor set with more females was recruited, and clonal diversity was possibly underestimated. Recipients of two AZD1222 doses showed rising Spike-specific TCR breadth and depth.

CDR1 is MDHEN, CDR2 SYDVKM, per germline. The CDR3 consists of 16 residues. J gave up 4 bases and V 1 base, and 5 bases lay outside the gene matches. Doses given second, at about 4 or about 12 weeks, were pooled. Profiled with immunoSEQ multiplex PCR; TCRdb holds only in-frame clones, not every one. The sample carries about 89,000 clones, around 89% recorded once. This clone was recorded once. Antigen: not known. Sequenced material: peripheral blood, taken 28 days after the second AZD1222 dose. J is TRBJ1-3 and V is TRBV28; 9 nucleotides agree with TRBD1. This TCR derives from an adult who received the AZD1222 COVID-19 vaccine. The CDR3 sequence is CASSLSGQGMGNTIYF. The CDR3 DNA sequence: TGTGCCAGCAGTTTATCGGGACAGGGTATGGGAAACACCATATATTTT.